The 24 T cell receptor beta chains below all came from one sample that was sequenced in a study of identical twins. One entry per CDR3 protein results from TCRdb running MiXCR on the 5' RACE reads. The table shows about 730,000 distinct CDR3 sequences, with around 20% occurring only once. These data were also filed under a second study, of T cells expressing NK-cell markers.

The material sequenced was PBMCs. These TCRs come from a woman aged 18-35 years in good health.

With regard to this clonotype: Compared with germline, one end of the junction differs, possibly owing to a read error. J is TRBJ2-3 and V is TRBV20-1; no reliable D call. CDR1 is DFQATT and CDR2 is SNEGSKA in the germline V gene (reference sequence). The length of the CDR3 is 14 residues. In DNA form, the CDR3 reads TGCAATGCTGTTGAACTGAAAAGCACAGATACGCAGTATTTT. Protein: CNAVELKSTDTQYF.

This clonotype was counted between two and nine times. The J gene is TRBJ1-6, the V gene TRBV11-1, with 7 bases aligning to TRBD1. The length of the CDR3 is 18 residues. Germline CDR1 reads SGHAT; CDR2 reads FQDESV (reference sequence). The J segment lost 3 bases and the V segment lost 3 bases, leaving 11 bases of the junction unmatched. CDR3 in amino acids: CASSFAAGGTFYNSPLHF. The CDR3 DNA reads TGTGCCAGCAGCTTCGCCGCAGGGGGAACTTTCTATAATTCACCCCTCCACTTT. Together with reference TRBV11-1 and TRBJ1-6, the CDR3 gives the full variable domain: EAEVAQSPRYKITEKSQAVAFWCDPISGHATLYWYRQILGQGPELLVQFQDESVVDDSQLPKDRFSAERLKGVDSTLKIQPAELGDSAMYLCASSFAAGGTFYNSPLHFGNGTRLTVT.

The chain employs TRBV20-1 and TRBJ2-7, with a tentative D call TRBD2 (5 bases). CDR3 size: 14 residues. CDR1 and CDR2 from the germline V gene are DFQATT and SNEGSKA (reference sequence). V dropped 3 bases and J dropped 3 bases, with 15 bases sitting between them. This CDR3 reads CSASPGGYSYEQYF. CDR3 nucleotides: TGCAGTGCTAGTCCCGGCGGGTATAGCTACGAGCAGTACTTC.

The J gene is TRBJ1-6, the V gene TRBV5-6, with TRBD1 identical over 7 bases. CDR1 is SGHDT, CDR2 YYEEEE, per germline. With 0 bases clipped from V and 9 bases from J, the junction kept 3 bases outside the gene matches. This CDR3 is 14 amino acids long. Here the CDR3 reads CASSLDRGRSPLHF. The CDR3 nucleotides read TGTGCCAGCAGCTTGGATAGGGGGCGTTCACCCCTCCACTTT.

This clonotype was found many times. This chain joins TRBV6-1 and TRBJ1-1; tentative D call: TRBD1 (5 bases). This CDR3 has 16 residues. Germline V lookup: CDR1 MNHNS, CDR2 SASEGT. Trimming left V 3 bases short and J 4 bases short, with 18 bases between. The CDR3 reads CASSDRDRWGGTEAFF. The CDR3 DNA is TGTGCCAGCAGTGACCGGGACCGGTGGGGTGGCACTGAAGCTTTCTTT.

The chain uses TRBV9 and TRBJ2-5, with 8 nucleotides matching TRBD1. Germline assignment: CDR1 SGDLS and CDR2 YYNGEE. V trimming: 3 bases; J trimming: 3 bases; junction bases outside the gene matches: 7. This CDR3 is 15 amino acids long. CDR3 in amino acids: CASSASGQGKETQYF. For the CDR3, the DNA is TGTGCCAGCAGCGCCAGTGGACAGGGAAAAGAGACCCAGTACTTC.

Only a few counts were recorded for this clonotype. The CDR3 carries no conserved terminal phenylalanine or tryptophan, so it likely arises from a read error. The limits of the CDR3 on the DNA are not certain, so only TCRdb's listed CDR3 is given. The V and J genes are TRBV21-1 and TRBJ2-3. TRBV21-1 is termed a pseudogene. Including both end residues, the CDR3 is 9 amino acids long. CDR3: CAGLPQILI.

This clonotype has only a few counts. The chain couples TRBV11-2 to TRBJ1-1; no clear D. Germline V lookup: CDR1 SGHAT, CDR2 FQNNGV. CDR3 length equals 12 residues. Deletions cut 4 bases from V and 4 bases from J, with 7 bases between. The DNA for the CDR3 is TGTGCCAGCAGCTCATGGGGCACTGAAGCTTTCTTT. Protein sequence: CASSSWGTEAFF.

This clonotype has ten or more counts. The V gene is TRBV9, the J gene TRBJ2-5; unclear D gene. Trimming pared 0 bases from V and 4 bases from J, leaving 16 bases between. Germline loops: CDR1 SGDLS, CDR2 YYNGEE. The CDR3 spans 16 residues. The CDR3 nucleotides are TGTGCCAGCAGCGTAGCTACACACTTAGAGGTAGAGACCCAGTACTTC. Encoded protein: CASSVATHLEVETQYF.

This clonotype has ten or more counts. V and J are TRBV5-1 and TRBJ2-7; D gene unclear. CDR1 is SGHRS, CDR2 YFSETQ, per germline. CDR3 size: 13 residues. Trimming cost V 2 bases and J 0 bases, with 6 bases left between them. The DNA for the CDR3 is TGCGCCAGCAGCTTTTCCGCCTCCTACGAGCAGTACTTC. Its protein is CASSFSASYEQYF.

This clonotype was counted between two and nine times. The genes are TRBV20-1 and TRBJ2-3; D may correspond to TRBD1 or TRBD2 (5 bases each). The germline CDR1 and CDR2 sequences are DFQATT and SNEGSKA (reference sequence). The V end was cut by 2 bases, the J end by 0 bases, with 12 bases between. CDR3 length: 15 residues. The CDR3 loop is CSARQGTLSTDTQYF. CDR3 DNA sequence: TGCAGTGCTAGACAAGGGACCTTGAGCACAGATACGCAGTATTTT.

This clonotype came up a few times. The chain recombines TRBV10-3 with TRBJ2-5; the D call may be TRBD1 or TRBD2 (7 bases each). V shed 8 bases and J shed 3 bases, with 13 bases lying between them. The CDR3 is 13 amino acids. CDR1 is ENHRY, CDR2 SYGVKD, per germline. This chain's CDR3 is CAISTGREETQYF. CDR3 DNA sequence: TGTGCCATCTCGACAGGGAGGGAAGAGACCCAGTACTTC.

V usage is TRBV5-1 and J usage is TRBJ2-3; TRBD1 is a possible D gene (6 bases). Germline CDR1 reads SGHRS; CDR2 reads YFSETQ. The CDR3 is 18 amino acids. Trimming took off 2 bases at V and 2 bases at J, with 21 bases between the two ends. The CDR3 coding sequence is TGCGCCAGCAGCTTACGTCTGACCGTACAGGGTACCACAGATACGCAGTATTTT. Protein sequence: CASSLRLTVQGTTDTQYF. Complete variable domain (other parts from reference TRBV5-1 and TRBJ2-3): KAGVTQTPRYLIKTRGQQVTLSCSPISGHRSVSWYQQTPGQGLQFLFEYFSETQRNKGNFPGRFSGRQFSNSRSEMNVSTLELGDSALYLCASSLRLTVQGTTDTQYFGPGTRLTVL.

This clonotype appeared many times. The chain carries TRBV11-1 and TRBJ2-7, with 15 bases identical to TRBD2. The J segment lost 0 bases and the V segment lost 4 bases, leaving 7 bases of the junction unmatched. The germline V gene has CDR1 SGHAT and CDR2 FQDESV (reference sequence). The CDR3 extends over 18 amino acids. The CDR3 DNA reads TGTGCCAGCAGCTCGGGACTAGCGGGGGGTACCTTCTCCTACGAGCAGTACTTC. Protein product: CASSSGLAGGTFSYEQYF.

The table lists this clonotype with many counts. DNA of the CDR3: TGTGCCAGCAGTTTGTTAGGCGGGGAGCTGTTTTTT. Residues: CASSLLGGELFF. This rearrangement joins TRBV12-3 or TRBV12-4 to TRBJ2-2; D not resolved. The CDR3 is 12 amino acids. Trimming took off 3 bases at V and 7 bases at J, with 6 bases between the two ends.

The sample holds a few counts of this clonotype. The V call is TRBV7-2, the J call TRBJ1-5, with 8 bases matching TRBD1. Unmatched junction bases numbered 5, after V lost 5 bases and J lost 5 bases. Germline V gene lookup returns CDR1 SGHTA and CDR2 FQGNSA. The CDR3 spans 14 residues. The DNA for the CDR3 is TGTGCCAGCAGCGCAGACAGGGGCGATCAGCCCCAGCATTTT. Its protein product is CASSADRGDQPQHF.

As concerns this clonotype: Sequence at one end of the junction differs from germline and may be a read error. This chain connects TRBV12-3 or TRBV12-4 to TRBJ2-7, with D hard to call. The CDR3 spans 11 residues. The CDR3 nucleotides read TGTGCCAGCAGTGTAGCCTACGAGCAGTACTTC. Translated: CASSVAYEQYF.

This clonotype was counted ten times or more. The rearrangement joins TRBV5-1 to TRBJ2-7, with D perhaps TRBD1 (6 bases). Deletions cut 0 bases from V and 2 bases from J, with 12 bases between. The germline CDR1 and CDR2 sequences are SGHRS and YFSETQ. The CDR3 runs 15 residues. The CDR3 sequence: CASSLGTALTYEQYF. The CDR3 nucleotides read TGCGCCAGCAGCTTGGGGACAGCCCTTACCTACGAGCAGTACTTC.

This clonotype was picked up a small number of times. This rearrangement joins TRBV7-2 to TRBJ2-1, with 7 positions matching TRBD2. Per germline, CDR1 SGHTA and CDR2 FQGNSA. V lost 6 bases to trimming and J lost 10 bases; unmatched junction nucleotides: 12. The length of the CDR3 is 14 residues. DNA of the CDR3: TGTGCCAGCAGTTATCGACGCGGGGGTCAGGAGCAGTTCTTC. Encoded protein: CASSYRRGGQEQFF.

Ten or more counts support this clonotype. The rearrangement uses TRBV5-1 and TRBJ1-1; D gene uncertain. The CDR3 length is 14 residues. V was clipped by 1 base and J by 1 base, with 8 bases between them. Germline CDR1 is SGHRS and CDR2 is YFSETQ. The CDR3 nucleotides read TGCGCCAGCAGCTTGTATCCCAGGAACACTGAAGCTTTCTTT. Its protein is CASSLYPRNTEAFF.

The gene calls are TRBV4-2 and TRBJ2-3, with 10 bases matching TRBD2. The J segment lost 5 bases and the V segment lost 3 bases, leaving 5 bases of the junction unmatched. The CDR3 totals 15 residues. Germline V gene data show CDR1 as LGHNA and CDR2 as YNFKEQ. The CDR3 region has the DNA TGTGCCAGCAGCCAGTCACTAGCGGGACTAGATACGCAGTATTTT. This sequence encodes CASSQSLAGLDTQYF.

This chain connects TRBV6-1 to TRBJ2-2; 10 nucleotides agree with TRBD2. CDR1 is MNHNS and CDR2 is SASEGT in the germline V gene. V dropped 5 bases and J dropped 5; count of bases not matched to a gene: 8. This CDR3 spans 16 amino acids. CDR3 region: CASSRATSGYTGELFF. CDR3 nucleotide sequence: TGTGCCAGCAGTCGGGCGACTAGCGGGTATACCGGGGAGCTGTTTTTT.

The chain combines TRBV7-7 with TRBJ2-3, with 10 bases lining up with TRBD2. This CDR3 has 14 residues. CDR1 SSHAT and CDR2 FNYEAQ come from the germline V gene (reference sequence). J was trimmed by 7 bases and V by 6 bases; bases with no gene match: 7. CDR3 nucleotides: TGTGCCAGCAGTCCAAGCGGGAGGGGCAATACGCAGTATTTT. This codes for CASSPSGRGNTQYF. Complete variable domain (other parts from reference TRBV7-7 and TRBJ2-3): GAGVSQSPRYKVTKRGQDVTLRCDPISSHATLYWYQQALGQGPEFLTYFNYEAQPDKSGLPSDRFSAERPEGSISTLTIQRTEQRDSAMYRCASSPSGRGNTQYFGPGTRLTVL.

The chain combines TRBV5-1 with TRBJ2-5; D might be TRBD2 (6 bases). The ends were cut back, 3 bases at V and 2 bases at J, with 17 bases in the middle. Germline CDR1 and CDR2: SGHRS and YFSETQ. CDR3 length equals 16 residues. The CDR3 DNA is TGCGCCAGCAGCTCCCCCGGGAGAGGACTACAAGAGACCCAGTACTTC. Translating it yields CASSSPGRGLQETQYF.